This is a list of T cell receptor beta chains from one sample in a study of T cells in Graves' hyperthyroidism and ophthalmopathy. TCRdb independently ran MiXCR on the multiplex PCR reads; one entry per CDR3 protein. The sample has 250,000 or so distinct CDR3 sequences; 13% to 15% are singletons. The specimen was blood. Receptor source: a woman aged 45-59 years with Graves' hyperthyroidism that later progressed to Graves' ophthalmopathy. Both conserved end residues are part of each CDR3. The D gene is left open where the match is weak. Expanded clones are given a class, and other clones once, few, many or no size at all.

>TRBV3-1|.|many|TRBJ2-5
TGTGCCAGCAGCCAAGATAAGGGGTGGAAGACCCAGTACTTC
CASSQDKGWKTQYF
>TRBV9|TRBD1|.|TRBJ2-2
TGTGCCAGCAGCGGTTTGAGGGGGCGACGGACCGGGGAGCTGTTTTTT
CASSGLRGRRTGELFF
>TRBV5-1|TRBD1|many|TRBJ2-7
TGCGCCAGCACCCACGGGACAGTCTCCTACGAGCAGTACTTC
CASTHGTVSYEQYF
>TRBV12-3/TRBV12-4|.|many|TRBJ1-2
TGTGCCAGCAGTGCCTCGGGGATCCCCGATGGCTACACCTTC
CASSASGIPDGYTF
>TRBV28|TRBD2|many|TRBJ2-5
TGTGCCAGCAGTCTCATAGCGGGAGCAGAGACCCAGTACTTC
CASSLIAGAETQYF
>TRBV9|TRBD1|.|TRBJ2-2
TGTGCCAGCAGCGTGGGGACAGGGGTATTCGGGATAGGCACCGGGGAGCTGTTTTTT
CASSVGTGVFGIGTGELFF
>TRBV12-3/TRBV12-4|.|many|TRBJ1-4
TGTGCCAGCAGTGCCCGGGGGGCGGCTAATGAAAAACTGTTTTTT
CASSARGAANEKLFF
>TRBV2|.|many|TRBJ1-6
TGTGCCAGCAGGACTTTCGGATCACCCCTCCACTTT
CASRTFGSPLHF
>TRBV11-3|.|many|TRBJ2-3
TGTGCCAGCAGCTTAGGACGGCCAGATACGCAGTATTTT
CASSLGRPDTQYF
>TRBV20-1|.|few|TRBJ1-4
TGCAGTGCCGGAGGTGCAGGAACTAATGAAAAACTGTTTTTT
CSAGGAGTNEKLFF
>TRBV20-1|.|many|TRBJ1-2
TGCAGTGCTAGAGACGCTGTCTATGGCTACACCTTC
CSARDAVYGYTF
>TRBV2|.|many|TRBJ1-5
TGTGCCAGCAGTGACAGGGATAGCAATCAGCCCCAGCATTTT
CASSDRDSNQPQHF
>TRBV20-1|.|.|TRBJ2-5
TGCAGTGCTAGCCCCCCCCTGGGCCCCCAAGAGACCCAGTACTTC
CSASPPLGPQETQYF
>TRBV6-2/TRBV6-3|TRBD2|many|TRBJ2-5
TGTGCCAGCAGTTGGACTAGCGGGAGTGGAGAGACCCAGTACTTC
CASSWTSGSGETQYF
>TRBV7-3|.|many|TRBJ2-1
TGTGCCAGCAGCTTAATAAGGGCGTCCTACAATGAGCAGTTCTTC
CASSLIRASYNEQFF
>TRBV20-1|TRBD2|.|TRBJ2-1
TGCAGTGCTAGGGCGGGAGAGGGCTACAATGAGCAGTTCTTC
CSARAGEGYNEQFF
>TRBV6-2/TRBV6-3|.|many|TRBJ1-1
TGTGCCAGCAGGGGGACATCGTACACTGAAGCTTTCTTT
CASRGTSYTEAFF
>TRBV2|TRBD1|.|TRBJ2-3
TGTGCCAGCAGCGCCGGGACAGGGGTAACAGATACGCAGTATTTT
CASSAGTGVTDTQYF
>TRBV9|.|many|TRBJ2-5
TGTGCCAGCAGCCGACATCTAGGGGTCGGGGAGACCCAGTACTTC
CASSRHLGVGETQYF
>TRBV28|TRBD1|many|TRBJ2-7
TGTGCCAGCAGTCGCGACAGGGACCCCTACGAGCAGTACTTC
CASSRDRDPYEQYF
>TRBV19|.|.|TRBJ1-4
TGTGCCAGTAGTATATTGGGGGAGTTAAATGAAAAACTGTTTTTT
CASSILGELNEKLFF
>TRBV27|.|many|TRBJ1-6
TGTGCCAGCAGTTTATCGCGAAATTCACCCCTCCACTTT
CASSLSRNSPLHF
>TRBV9|.|once|TRBJ2-5
TGTGCCAGCAGCGTACTAGGGGCGAGCGAGACCCAGTACTTC
CASSVLGASETQYF
>TRBV7-2|TRBD1|many|TRBJ2-5
TGTGCCAGCAGCCCTAACAGGGGTCGAGAGACCCAGTACTTC
CASSPNRGRETQYF
>TRBV2|.|many|TRBJ1-6
TGTGCCAGCATGGCGGATCGGGAATCACCCCTCCACTTT
CASMADRESPLHF
>TRBV3-1|TRBD2|many|TRBJ2-1
TGTGCCAGCACTGGACTAGCGGGAGCCCATGAGCAGTTCTTC
CASTGLAGAHEQFF
>TRBV11-2|.|many|TRBJ2-5
TGTGCCAGCAGCCCTAAAACTAGACAAGAGACCCAGTACTTC
CASSPKTRQETQYF
>TRBV19|TRBD1|.|TRBJ2-7
TGTGCCAGTAGTTCTAGGACAGGGGTCTACGAGCAGTACTTC
CASSSRTGVYEQYF
>TRBV2|.|many|TRBJ2-7
TGTGCCAGCAGGGCCGGGACCGCTTCTTTCACTACCTACGAGCAGTACTTC
CASRAGTASFTTYEQYF
>TRBV19|TRBD1|few|TRBJ2-7
TGTGCCAGTAGCGATACAGGGGGCGCGAGATCTCTAGGGTACGAGCAGTACTTC
CASSDTGGARSLGYEQYF
>TRBV4-1|.|.|TRBJ2-7
TGCGCCAGCAGCGACCTCAGGGGAGCGTTTTTCTACGAGCAGTACTTC
CASSDLRGAFFYEQYF
>TRBV19|.|many|TRBJ1-2
TGTGCCAGTAGTGCCGGCGGATCCTATGGCTACACCTTC
CASSAGGSYGYTF
>TRBV20-1|.|few|TRBJ2-7
TGCAGCGCACAGACACCTTTAACCTACGAGCAGTACTTC
CSAQTPLTYEQYF
>TRBV7-9|TRBD1|few|TRBJ1-5
TGTGCCAGCAGCTTAGGCCGGTTCAACAGGGGGCGTCAGCCCCAGCATTTT
CASSLGRFNRGRQPQHF
>TRBV20-1|.|many|TRBJ1-1
TGCAGTGCTAGAGTTCGGGTTACGAACACTGAAGCTTTCTTT
CSARVRVTNTEAFF
>TRBV20-1|.|.|TRBJ1-2
TGCAGTGCTAGAAAACCCCGGGGGGCTGGCTATGGCTACACCTTC
CSARKPRGAGYGYTF
>TRBV9|.|many|TRBJ1-2
TGTGCCAGCAGCGTAGCCATGAACTATGGCTACACCTTC
CASSVAMNYGYTF
>TRBV9|.|.|TRBJ2-7
TGTGCCAGCAGCGCAGGGGCCTTCTCCTACGAGCAGTACTTC
CASSAGAFSYEQYF
>TRBV27|TRBD2|many|TRBJ2-1
TGTGCCAGCAGTTTAAGGCGGGAGCCGAATGAGCAGTTCTTC
CASSLRREPNEQFF
>TRBV19|.|few|TRBJ1-5
TGTGCCAGTTCTATAGGGGACCGTCAGCCCCAGCATTTT
CASSIGDRQPQHF
>TRBV19|TRBD2|.|TRBJ2-7
TGTGCCAGTAAGACTAGCGGCCCTGCCTACGAGCAGTACTTC
CASKTSGPAYEQYF
>TRBV28|.|many|TRBJ1-6
TGTGCCAGCAGTTTACCGCAGGGAGATTCACCCCTCCACTTT
CASSLPQGDSPLHF
>TRBV18|.|many|TRBJ1-5
TGTGCCAGCTCACTAAAACGACAGTTTAGCAATCAGCCCCAGCATTTT
CASSLKRQFSNQPQHF
>TRBV6-4|.|few|TRBJ2-2
TGTGCCAGCAGTGACCTCATGAGGGGGGACACCGGGGAGCTGTTTTTT
CASSDLMRGDTGELFF
>TRBV5-1|TRBD1|many|TRBJ2-3
TGCGCCAGCAGCGTGTCGACAGGGTTCTACACAGATACGCAGTATTTT
CASSVSTGFYTDTQYF
>TRBV19|.|.|TRBJ1-6
TGTGCCAGTAGTATGATCGGGAGCTCCTATAATTCACCCCTCCACTTT
CASSMIGSSYNSPLHF
>TRBV28|.|.|TRBJ2-6
TGTGCCAGCAGTTTAGCAGGGGCCCCTGGGGCCAACGTCCTGACTTTC
CASSLAGAPGANVLTF
>TRBV15|.|many|TRBJ1-5
TGTGCCACCAGCAGGCAGGGCGGCGGCAATCAGCCCCAGCATTTT
CATSRQGGGNQPQHF